The 22 T cell receptor beta chains given below trace back to one sample, sequenced in a study of blood T cell repertoires in COVID-19. Sequencing used immunoSEQ multiplex PCR; TCRdb keeps in-frame clones, though not all of them. The sample yields more than 90,000 clones, 82% seen once. Sequencing input: peripheral blood. The receptors were sampled from a man aged 70 or older with acute or convalescent COVID-19.

The chain is built from TRBV12-3 or TRBV12-4 and TRBJ2-7, with D possibly being TRBD2 (6 bases). V shed 1 base and J shed 4 bases, with 8 bases lying between them. CDR3 size: 13 residues. This chain's CDR3 is CASSLVGGYEQYF. DNA of the CDR3: TGTGCCAGCAGTTTAGTGGGGGGATACGAGCAGTACTTC.

In this sample, this clone turned up once. The CDR3 here is CASSLRGTTEAFF. CDR3 bases: TGCGCCAGCAGCTTGAGGGGGACCACTGAAGCTTTCTTT. The chain is built from TRBV5-1 and TRBJ1-1, with D tentatively TRBD1 (6 bases). The V gene lost 1 base and the J gene lost 4 bases, with 8 bases spanning the gap. The CDR3 is 13 residues long. CDR1 is SGHRS, CDR2 YFSETQ, per germline.

The chain uses TRBV3-1 (or the pseudogene TRBV3-2) and TRBJ2-1; the match to TRBD2 covers 11 bases. CDR1 and CDR2 from the germline V gene are LGHDT and YNNKEL (reference sequence). This CDR3 is 16 amino acids long. Germline trimming cut 4 bases from V and 7 bases from J; bases unmatched to any gene: 9. In DNA, the CDR3 is TGTGCCAGCAGCCCGCGGACTAGCGGGCTGGCGAATGAGCAGTTCTTC. This translates into CASSPRTSGLANEQFF.

This clone came up a few times. The chain recombines TRBV19 with TRBJ2-1; TRBD2 is a possible D gene (6 bases). Germline loops: CDR1 LNHDA, CDR2 SQIVND (reference sequence). This CDR3 is built from 15 residues. V dropped 6 bases and J dropped 8 bases, with 20 bases sitting between them. The CDR3 loop is CASSSGETQRDEQFF. CDR3 in DNA: TGTGCCAGTAGCTCGGGGGAAACCCAAAGGGATGAGCAGTTCTTC. Complete variable domain (other parts from reference TRBV19 and TRBJ2-1): DGGITQSPKYLFRKEGQNVTLSCEQNLNHDAMYWYRQDPGQGLRLIYYSQIVNDFQKGDIAEGYSVSREKKESFPLTVTSAQKNPTAFYLCASSSGETQRDEQFFGPGTRLTVL.

The gene calls are TRBV12-5 and TRBJ2-2, with 9 bases matching TRBD1. CDR1 is LGHNT, CDR2 FRNRAP, per germline. This CDR3 is 15 amino acids long. Trimming took 1 base from V and 5 from J; bases not matched to a gene: 2. The CDR3 is CASGLGQGETGELFF. The CDR3 nucleotides are TGTGCTAGTGGTTTGGGACAGGGGGAGACCGGGGAGCTGTTTTTT.

The rearrangement links TRBV5-1 to TRBJ1-6; the match to TRBD1 covers 7 bases. CDR1 SGHRS and CDR2 YFSETQ come from the germline V gene. Trimming at V came to 0 bases and at J to 10 bases, leaving 4 bases not matched to a gene. The CDR3 totals 14 residues. CDR3 region: CASSLEGGRSPLHF. In DNA form, the CDR3 reads TGCGCCAGCAGCTTGGAAGGGGGCCGATCACCCCTCCACTTT.

V is TRBV11-2 and J is TRBJ2-7; D is undetermined. The CDR3 runs to 13 residues. Germline lookup yields CDR1 SGHAT and CDR2 FQNNGV. The germline V and J ends were trimmed by 7 bases and 2 bases, with 12 bases remaining between them. The CDR3 reads CASTADLTYEQYF. CDR3 nucleotide sequence: TGTGCCAGCACCGCGGATTTAACCTACGAGCAGTACTTC.

The V gene is TRBV2, the J gene TRBJ2-5; 15 nucleotides align to TRBD2. The CDR3 is made up of 15 amino acids. Trimming removed 7 bases from V and 4 bases from J; junction bases left unmatched: 4. Germline V gene sequence: CDR1 SNHLY, CDR2 FYNNEI. The CDR3: CASNLGLAGGETQYF. DNA for the CDR3: TGTGCCAGCAACCTGGGACTAGCGGGAGGAGAGACCCAGTACTTC.

This chain links TRBV9 with TRBJ2-7; tentative D call: TRBD1 (6 bases). Deletions cut 0 bases from V and 2 bases from J, with 12 bases between. Germline V gene lookup returns CDR1 SGDLS and CDR2 YYNGEE. The CDR3 runs to 15 residues. In DNA, the CDR3 is TGTGCCAGCAGCGTAGAAGACAGGCGAACCTACGAGCAGTACTTC. Amino acids: CASSVEDRRTYEQYF.

This clone was counted a few times. The genes are TRBV3-1 (or the pseudogene TRBV3-2) and TRBJ2-5; weak D call: TRBD2 (6 bases). CDR3 length: 14 residues. Germline loops: CDR1 LGHDT, CDR2 YNNKEL (reference sequence). V was trimmed by 4 bases and J by 9 bases, leaving 18 bases between them. CDR3 region: CASSPRDGGLAQYF. CDR3 bases: TGTGCCAGCAGCCCCAGGGACGGGGGTTTGGCCCAGTACTTC.

The sample holds one count of this clone. V is TRBV6-1 and J is TRBJ1-1, with TRBD1 identical over 8 bases. Germline V gene lookup returns CDR1 MNHNS and CDR2 SASEGT. The CDR3 covers 15 residues. The V and J ends lost 3 bases and 6 bases, in that order; junction bases with no gene match: 9. The CDR3 coding sequence is TGTGCCAGCAGTGATCAGTGGGGACAGGTAGCTGAAGCTTTCTTT. It yields the protein CASSDQWGQVAEAFF.

V gene TRBV9 combines with J gene TRBJ1-4; 9 bases agree with TRBD1. V shed 0 bases and J 8 bases; nucleotides not matched to a gene: 8. CDR1 and CDR2 (germline): SGDLS, YYNGEE. The CDR3 is 16 amino acids. The CDR3 protein is CASSVAPTGGDEKLFF. DNA of the CDR3: TGTGCCAGCAGCGTAGCCCCGACAGGGGGAGACGAAAAACTGTTTTTT.

V and J are TRBV5-1 and TRBJ2-2; TRBD1 is a possible D gene (6 bases). Germline lookup yields CDR1 SGHRS and CDR2 YFSETQ. This CDR3 is built from 16 residues. V was pared by 0 bases and J by 3 bases, with 12 bases between. DNA of the CDR3: TGCGCCAGCAGCTTGGTCGCAGGGGACGACACCGGGGAGCTGTTTTTT. It specifies CASSLVAGDDTGELFF.

This chain joins TRBV7-6 and TRBJ2-2; 11 positions agree with TRBD2. The CDR3 consists of 15 residues. Germline values: CDR1 SGHVS, CDR2 FNYEAQ. V was clipped by 4 bases and J by 7 bases; unmatched bases: 5. CDR3 amino acids: CASSYSGGAVGELFF. Here the CDR3 DNA reads TGTGCCAGCAGCTATAGCGGGGGGGCCGTCGGGGAGCTGTTTTTT.

This sequence joins TRBV6-5 and TRBJ2-3; no clear D. CDR1 and CDR2 (germline): MNHEY, SVGAGI. This CDR3 contains 15 residues. Trimming took 2 bases from V and 5 from J, leaving 14 bases between them. The CDR3, as DNA: TGTGCCAGCAGTTACGGTAGAAGAAGAGTAGATACGCAGTATTTT. Its protein is CASSYGRRRVDTQYF.

V is TRBV24-1 and J is TRBJ2-7; 12 positions agree with TRBD2. Germline values: CDR1 KGHDR, CDR2 SFDVKD. Trimming removed 3 bases from V and 5 bases from J; junction bases left unmatched: 7. CDR3 length: 16 amino acids. The CDR3 sequence: CATSDRTSGTVNEQYF. In nucleotides, the CDR3 is TGTGCCACCAGTGATAGGACTAGCGGGACTGTCAACGAGCAGTACTTC.

This clone was counted between two and nine times. The chain employs TRBV6-4 and TRBJ2-1; 10 bases agree with TRBD2. This CDR3 spans 16 amino acids. J lost 5 bases, V lost 0 bases, and 4 bases had no gene match. In germline, CDR1 is MRHNA, CDR2 SNTAGT. The CDR3 spells CASSDSWTSGHNEQFF. CDR3 DNA: TGTGCCAGCAGTGACTCCTGGACTAGCGGACACAATGAGCAGTTCTTC.

The rearrangement joins TRBV24-1 to TRBJ2-5; 10 positions agree with TRBD1. Unmatched junction bases numbered 8, after V lost 1 base and J lost 4 bases. This CDR3 region has 17 residues. Germline assignment: CDR1 KGHDR and CDR2 SFDVKD. As DNA, the CDR3 is TGTGCCACCAGTGATTTACCTAGACAGGGGGCAGGAGAGACCCAGTACTTC. Its translation is CATSDLPRQGAGETQYF.

The chain recombines TRBV28 with TRBJ1-2, with no clear D. V was clipped by 10 bases and J by 3 bases, with 12 bases between them. The CDR3 has 12 residues. CDR1 is MDHEN and CDR2 is SYDVKM in the germline V gene. CDR3 nucleotides: TGTGCCATTCCTGGTTCGGACTATGGCTACACCTTC. Amino acids: CAIPGSDYGYTF.

This clone appeared a single time. The J gene is TRBJ1-1, the V gene TRBV18, with TRBD1 as a possible D gene (6 bases). The CDR3 consists of 15 residues. V was cut by 3 bases and J by 4 bases, with 15 bases left in between. The germline V gene has CDR1 KGHSH and CDR2 LQKENI. The CDR3 DNA reads TGTGCCAGCTCACCTAATTGGCAGGGGAGCACTGAAGCTTTCTTT. Translating gives CASSPNWQGSTEAFF.

The chain couples TRBV25-1 to TRBJ1-6, with D perhaps matching TRBD1 (5 bases). The CDR3 spans 12 residues. V was pared by 4 bases and J by 12 bases, with 10 bases between. Per germline, CDR1 MGHDK and CDR2 SYGVNS. As DNA, the CDR3 is TGTGCCAGCAGTGCCTGGGGCCTACCCCTCCACTTT. Amino acids: CASSAWGLPLHF.

The chain links TRBV29-1 to TRBJ2-2; 11 positions agree with TRBD2. V lost 7 bases to trimming and J lost 1 base; unmatched junction nucleotides: 2. The CDR3 is made up of 14 amino acids. In germline, CDR1 is SQVTM, CDR2 ANQGSEA. CDR3 coding DNA: TGCAGCGCCGGGACTAGCGGGAACACCGGGGAGCTGTTTTTT. Translating it yields CSAGTSGNTGELFF.